The 4 T cell receptor beta chains given below trace back to one sample, sequenced in a study of identical twins. TCRdb used MiXCR to reprocess the 5' RACE reads, holding one entry per CDR3 protein. The profile shows around 1.7 million distinct CDR3 sequences, about 32% of them singletons. The specimen sequenced was cord blood. Receptors were obtained from a newborn girl in good health.

The sample holds one count of this clonotype. The CDR3 sequence is CASSGERLDSSYNEQYF. The CDR3 DNA is TGTGCCAGCAGCGGGGAGCGGTTAGACAGCTCCTACAATGAGCAGTACTTC. This chain joins TRBV14 and TRBJ2-1, with D possibly being TRBD1 or TRBD2 (5 bases each). The end of the DNA is better explained by TRBJ2-7, so the J call may be wrong. This CDR3 is built from 17 residues. Germline CDR1 and CDR2: SGHDN and FVKESK.

This clonotype has more than one count but fewer than ten. The chain couples TRBV10-3 to TRBJ1-5; D call uncertain. The V gene lost 7 bases and the J gene lost 4 bases, with 8 bases spanning the gap. The CDR3 runs to 12 residues. Per germline, CDR1 ENHRY and CDR2 SYGVKD. This chain's CDR3 is CAITDGNQPQHF. The CDR3, as DNA: TGTGCCATCACGGACGGGAATCAGCCCCAGCATTTT.

V is TRBV5-1 and J is TRBJ2-2; no clear D gene. The CDR3 is made up of 15 amino acids. The germline V and J ends were trimmed by 4 bases and 0 bases, with 10 bases remaining between them. Germline loops: CDR1 SGHRS, CDR2 YFSETQ. The CDR3 sequence is CASSPLTTNTGELFF. The CDR3 bases are TGCGCCAGCAGCCCGCTTACTACGAACACCGGGGAGCTGTTTTTT.

In DNA, the CDR3 is TGTGCCAGCAGTTCCGGGGGGGCGGCAGATACGCAGTATTTT. It codes for CASSSGGAADTQYF. V usage is TRBV12-3 or TRBV12-4 and J usage is TRBJ2-3; TRBD2 matches at 8 bases. This CDR3 is 14 amino acids long. Trimming at V came to 4 bases and at J to 4 bases, leaving 4 bases not matched to a gene.